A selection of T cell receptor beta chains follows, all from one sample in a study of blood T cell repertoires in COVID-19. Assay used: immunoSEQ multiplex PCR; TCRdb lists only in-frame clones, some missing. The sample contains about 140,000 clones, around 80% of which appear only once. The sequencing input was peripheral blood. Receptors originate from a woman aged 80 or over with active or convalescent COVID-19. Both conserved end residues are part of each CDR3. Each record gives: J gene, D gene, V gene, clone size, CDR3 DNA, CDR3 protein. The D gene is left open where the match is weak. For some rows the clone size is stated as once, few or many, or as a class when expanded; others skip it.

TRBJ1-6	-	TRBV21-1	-	TGTGCCAGCAGAAAACCGTACAGGAGCACTAATTCACCCCTCCACTTT	CASRKPYRSTNSPLHF
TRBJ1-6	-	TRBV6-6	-	TGTGCCAGCAGTTACTCCGGGGATAATTCACCCCTCCACTTT	CASSYSGDNSPLHF
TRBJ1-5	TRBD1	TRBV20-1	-	TGCAGTGCTAGTGGGGACAGGGTGGCTCAGCCCCAGCATTTT	CSASGDRVAQPQHF
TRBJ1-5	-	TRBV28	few	TGTGCCAGCAGTTCTACAGGGAGAAACAATCAGCCCCAGCATTTT	CASSSTGRNNQPQHF
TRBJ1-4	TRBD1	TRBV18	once	TGTGCCAGCTCACCGACAGGGTCGAGCGAAAAACTGTTTTTT	CASSPTGSSEKLFF
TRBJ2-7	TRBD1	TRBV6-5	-	TGTGCCAGCAGACAGGGGGCTTTAAACGAGCAGTACTTC	CASRQGALNEQYF
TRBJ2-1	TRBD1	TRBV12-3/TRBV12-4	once	TGTGCCAGCAGTACAGGGACAGGCAATGAGCAGTTCTTC	CASSTGTGNEQFF
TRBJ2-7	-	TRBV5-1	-	TGCGCCAGCAGCTTGACTCTCTCCTACGAGCAGTACTTC	CASSLTLSYEQYF
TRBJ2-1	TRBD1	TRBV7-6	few	TGTGCCAGCAGCCCTACCGGGACAGGGACCAATGAGCAGTTCTTC	CASSPTGTGTNEQFF
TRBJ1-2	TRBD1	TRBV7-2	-	TGTGCCAGCAGCTTTCGGACAGGGTCTGGCTACACCTTC	CASSFRTGSGYTF
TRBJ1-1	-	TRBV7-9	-	TGTGCCAGCAGCTTTGGAGAGCGTAACACTGAAGCTTTCTTT	CASSFGERNTEAFF
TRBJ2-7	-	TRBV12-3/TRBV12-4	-	TGTGCCAGCAGTCAAGGGGACGAGCAGTACTTC	CASSQGDEQYF
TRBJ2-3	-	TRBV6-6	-	TGTGCCAGCAGTTACAGACTAAGCACAGATACGCAGTATTTT	CASSYRLSTDTQYF
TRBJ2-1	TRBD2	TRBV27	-	TGTGCCAGCAGTTCCCTAGCGGGGGTAAGCAATGAGCAGTTCTTC	CASSSLAGVSNEQFF
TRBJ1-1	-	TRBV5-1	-	TGCGCCAGCAGCTCGGTGGTGAACACTGAAGCTTTCTTT	CASSSVVNTEAFF
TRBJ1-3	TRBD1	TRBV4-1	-	TGCGCCAGCAGCCAAGGGTGGGACAGGGGCTCTGGAAACACCATATATTTT	CASSQGWDRGSGNTIYF
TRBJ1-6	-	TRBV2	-	TGTGCCAGCAGTGAGTCTACAGCTTCACCCCTCCACTTT	CASSESTASPLHF
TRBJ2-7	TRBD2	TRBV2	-	TGTGCCAGCAGCGGGGGGGCCTCGGGCTACGAGCAGTACTTC	CASSGGASGYEQYF
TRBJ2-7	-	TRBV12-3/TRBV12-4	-	TGTGCCAGCAGTCCTCAGATCTCCTACGAGCAGTACTTC	CASSPQISYEQYF
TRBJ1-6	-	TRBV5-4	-	TGTGCCAGCAGCTCCAGGGTGGATAATTCACCCCTCCACTTT	CASSSRVDNSPLHF
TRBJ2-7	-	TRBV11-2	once	TGTGCCAGCAGCTTAAGCGCGGGAACCTACGAGCAGTACTTC	CASSLSAGTYEQYF
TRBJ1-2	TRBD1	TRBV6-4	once	TGTGCCAGCAGTGCCCGGGCAGGGGGACGGTCGGGCTACACCTTC	CASSARAGGRSGYTF
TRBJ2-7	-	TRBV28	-	TGTGCCAGCAGTTACTACAGGGAAAACTACGAGCAGTACTTC	CASSYYRENYEQYF
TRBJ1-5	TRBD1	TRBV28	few	TGTGCCAGCAGTTTAAAGGCGGGGACAGGCGCCTCGCCCCAGCATTTT	CASSLKAGTGASPQHF
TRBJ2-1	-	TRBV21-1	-	TGTGCCAGCAGCTTAAATGAGCAGTTCTTC	CASSLNEQFF
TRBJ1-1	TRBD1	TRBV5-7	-	TGTGCCAGCAGCCTCGACACAGGGGACTCGAACACTGAAGCTTTCTTT	CASSLDTGDSNTEAFF
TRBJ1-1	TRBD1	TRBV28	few	TGTGCCAGCAGTTCACAGGGGAACATGAACACTGAAGCTTTCTTT	CASSSQGNMNTEAFF
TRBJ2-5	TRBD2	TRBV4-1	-	TGCGCCAGCAGCCAAGATCTAGCGGGGGGGACCCAAGAGACCCAGTACTTC	CASSQDLAGGTQETQYF
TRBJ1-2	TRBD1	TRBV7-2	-	TGTGCCAGCAGCGTAGACAGGGTCTTCGGCTACACCTTC	CASSVDRVFGYTF
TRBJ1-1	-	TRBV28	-	TGTGCCAGCAGTTTCTCCCAGGGTAAAACTTTCTTT	CASSFSQGKTFF
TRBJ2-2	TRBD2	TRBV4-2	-	TGTGCCAGCAGCCAAGGCGGGGGAGCCACCGGGGAGCTGTTTTTT	CASSQGGGATGELFF
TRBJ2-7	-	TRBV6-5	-	TGTGCCAGCAAGATGGCGGGGGCGAGCTCCTACGAGCAGTACTTC	CASKMAGASSYEQYF